One sample yielded the 14 T cell receptor beta chains listed below, sequenced in a study of blood T cells in healthy people across ages. A second PCR of 7 to 11 cycles used a sample-barcoded 5' primer and a J-beta primer mix. Each CDR3 protein gets one entry after TCRdb re-called the 5' RACE reads with MiXCR. The sample has around 800,000 distinct CDR3 sequences; 35% to 50% are singletons. The sequenced material came from blood. The receptor set was obtained from a man older than 75 in good health.

This clonotype was picked up many times. The chain links TRBV4-1 to TRBJ2-3, with 7 bases aligning to TRBD2. CDR1 and CDR2 (germline): MGHRA, YSYEKL. V dropped 4 bases and J dropped 2; count of bases not matched to a gene: 6. CDR3 length: 15 residues. The CDR3 sequence is CASSREGAITDTQYF. In nucleotides, the CDR3 is TGCGCCAGCAGCCGGGAGGGAGCCATCACAGATACGCAGTATTTT.

V is TRBV5-6 and J is TRBJ2-1; D ambiguous. V was cut by 1 base and J by 0 bases, with 14 bases left in between. The CDR3 has 17 amino acids. Per the germline V gene, CDR1 is SGHDT and CDR2 is YYEEEE. CDR3 in amino acids: CASSLSPLRSSYNEQFF. The CDR3 region has the DNA TGTGCCAGCAGCTTGTCTCCCCTACGTAGCTCCTACAATGAGCAGTTCTTC. The whole variable domain, filled in from reference TRBV5-6 and TRBJ2-1, reads DAGVTQSPTHLIKTRGQQVTLRCSPKSGHDTVSWYQQALGQGPQFIFQYYEEEERQRGNFPDRFSGHQFPNYSSELNVNALLLGDSALYLCASSLSPLRSSYNEQFFGPGTRLTVL.

This clonotype was seen at least ten times. The chain carries TRBV28 and TRBJ2-5; 8 positions match TRBD2. The germline gives CDR1 MDHEN, CDR2 SYDVKM. There are 14 residues in the CDR3. The ends lost 5 bases at V and 4 bases at J; junction bases unmatched: 6. The CDR3 here is CASSNRGGGETQYF. CDR3 in DNA: TGTGCCAGCAGTAATCGGGGGGGGGGAGAGACCCAGTACTTC.

The rearrangement uses TRBV5-1 and TRBJ1-4; 10 positions agree with TRBD1. Looked up from germline, CDR1 is SGHRS and CDR2 is YFSETQ. This CDR3 region has 14 residues. V lost 2 bases, J lost 8 bases, and 3 bases stayed unmatched. CDR3 sequence reads: CASSFRDRGEKLFF. CDR3 bases: TGCGCCAGCAGCTTCCGGGACAGGGGCGAAAAACTGTTTTTT. Complete variable domain (other parts from reference TRBV5-1 and TRBJ1-4): KAGVTQTPRYLIKTRGQQVTLSCSPISGHRSVSWYQQTPGQGLQFLFEYFSETQRNKGNFPGRFSGRQFSNSRSEMNVSTLELGDSALYLCASSFRDRGEKLFFGSGTQLSVL.

The V and J genes are TRBV6-6 and TRBJ2-3, with a tentative D call TRBD1 (5 bases). The CDR3 sequence is 16 residues long. Trimming left V 5 bases short and J 0 bases short, with 15 bases between. Germline assignment: CDR1 MNHNY and CDR2 SVGAGI (reference sequence). CDR3 residues: CASSTRQSTSTDTQYF. The CDR3 DNA reads as TGTGCCAGCAGTACCCGACAGAGCACTAGCACAGATACGCAGTATTTT.

The rearrangement uses TRBV28 and TRBJ1-2; D gene unclear. There are 13 residues in the CDR3. V dropped 7 bases and J dropped 2 bases, with 11 bases sitting between them. Germline loops: CDR1 MDHEN, CDR2 SYDVKM. The CDR3 DNA sequence: TGTGCCAGCATCGGACTACGCAACTATGGCTACACCTTC. As protein: CASIGLRNYGYTF.

The V and J genes are TRBV24-1 and TRBJ2-5; 7 positions agree with TRBD2. The CDR3 is made up of 14 amino acids. CDR1 and CDR2 from the germline V gene are KGHDR and SFDVKD. Trimming at V came to 5 bases and at J to 1 base, leaving 3 bases not matched to a gene. CDR3 DNA sequence: TGTGCCACCAGTGGGGGCGGGAGCCAAGAGACCCAGTACTTC. Its protein is CATSGGGSQETQYF.

This clonotype was observed a single time. The rearrangement joins TRBV29-1 to TRBJ2-1; weak D call: TRBD2 (5 bases). This CDR3 has 12 amino acids. Trimming took 3 bases from V and 6 from J, leaving 9 bases between them. Germline CDR1 is SQVTM and CDR2 is ANQGSEA. Here the CDR3 reads CSVDREGNEQFF. As DNA, the CDR3 is TGCAGCGTTGACCGTGAGGGCAATGAGCAGTTCTTC.

J is TRBJ1-5 and V is TRBV10-3; D not certain. The germline V gene encodes CDR1 ENHRY and CDR2 SYGVKD. V was pared by 2 bases and J by 0 bases, with 8 bases between. This CDR3 is built from 15 residues. CDR3: CAISEGSNSNQPQHF. The CDR3 DNA follows: TGTGCCATCAGTGAGGGTTCCAATAGCAATCAGCCCCAGCATTTT.

V is TRBV6-1 and J is TRBJ1-5; 8 bases map to TRBD1. J was trimmed by 10 bases and V by 4 bases; bases with no gene match: 6. Per germline, CDR1 MNHNS and CDR2 SASEGT. The CDR3 spans 13 residues. CDR3 in amino acids: CASSAAGGLPQHF. For the CDR3, the DNA is TGTGCCAGCAGTGCAGCAGGGGGCCTTCCCCAGCATTTT.

A few counts support this clonotype. The chain combines TRBV28 with TRBJ2-3; 13 bases agree with TRBD2. The CDR3 has 19 residues. V shed 2 bases and J 7 bases; nucleotides not matched to a gene: 15. Germline V gives CDR1 MDHEN, CDR2 SYDVKM. CDR3 bases: TGTGCCAGCAGTTTAGATCAGAGAACTAGCGGGAGGGCCGTACATACGCAGTATTTT. This codes for CASSLDQRTSGRAVHTQYF.

The rearrangement uses TRBV7-2 and TRBJ2-7; a possible D gene is TRBD2 (5 bases). The V gene's germline CDR1 is SGHTA and CDR2 FQGNSA. The CDR3 length is 13 residues. V was trimmed by 5 bases and J by 4 bases, leaving 12 bases between them. In DNA form, the CDR3 reads TGTGCCAGCAGCGTAGATCCGGGATACGAGCAGTACTTC. Translating gives CASSVDPGYEQYF.

This clonotype has just one count. The chain links TRBV11-2 to TRBJ2-5, with D maybe TRBD2 (5 bases). V was shortened by 1 base and J by 11 bases, with 17 bases between the two germline ends. Germline V CDR1 and CDR2: SGHAT, FQNNGV. This CDR3 spans 14 amino acids. The CDR3 region has the DNA TGTGCCAGCAGCTTAGCGGGAACCAACAATGAGCAGTACTTC. It yields the protein CASSLAGTNNEQYF.

On this clonotype itself: Its ends do not fully match the called genes, so a read error is possible. The V and J genes are TRBV7-8 and TRBJ2-1, with 9 bases fitting TRBD1. The CDR3 loop spans 22 amino acids. Germline values: CDR1 SGHVS, CDR2 FQNEAQ. CDR3 DNA: TGTGCCAGCAGTTTAGTAGGGACAGGGTTGTTCGGCGGGCCTAGCTCCTACAATGAGCAGTTCTTC. It encodes CASSLVGTGLFGGPSSYNEQFF.